This TCR beta chain derives from a study of blood T cell repertoires in COVID-19 (dated by TCRdb to about 2020). With respect to the entire study: Samples from collaborators originated in the United States, Italy and Spain and spanned both the acute and convalescent phases of COVID-19. The dataset comprised deeply sampled blood TCRbeta repertoires from subjects exposed to, actively infected with, or recovered from COVID-19. The sample metadata nearly always contained a de-identified subject ID, COVID-19 status, age in years and sex. The material from the prospective study consisted of cDNA or gDNA derived from T cells, B-cell-depleted T cells, or PBMCs. Samples came from the ongoing ImmuneRACE study (first 160 participants) plus 1,254 subjects from 6 global collaborators. A freely available public database, intended as a resource for researchers studying the immune response to SARS-CoV-2, is where the repertoires were released. HLA class I and class II types, where available, came from metadata supplied by the sample provider rather than from assay-based typing.

The CDR3 sequence holds 12 residues, the cysteine and phenylalanine included. The CDR3 DNA has 36 bases and is translated from base 1. The germline V gene (reference sequence) sets CDR1 to LNHDA and CDR2 to SQIVND. Germline trimming: 8 bases from V, 5 bases from J; junction bases outside gene matches: 5. In Seattle, one collaborating source enrolled patients while the infection was active and tracked those patients longitudinally over the course of disease. Each collaborating institution followed its own protocols to collect whole blood in K2EDTA tubes. For TCRbeta analysis, collaborator samples were shipped as frozen whole blood, as isolated PBMCs, or as DNA extracted from either sample type. The immunoSEQ Assay, a bias-controlled multiplex PCR, was used to amplify TCRbeta CDR3 regions from genomic DNA. The paper's processing steps were these. The number of nucleated cells in each sample was estimated by amplification of reference gene primers within the assay. Sequence reads were collapsed and filtered to measure the absolute abundance of every unique TCRbeta CDR3 rearrangement. Productive Simpson clonality was computed per sample as the square root of Simpson's diversity index over productive rearrangements. Here the immuneACCESS table is served through TCRdb, limited to in-frame sequences with V and J called. Missing clones are a known gap in these copies; in checked studies unresolved V genes cover under half, and the rest lacks a known reason. The V and J calls and clone size are taken from that table; D and trimming were inferred from the DNA. The sample includes about 200,000 clones, with 70% to 90% observed a single time. The ten top clones hold roughly 18% of the sample.

Regarding this clone: Which antigen it targets is not known. Base qualities are not at hand, and no much larger clone is one base apart.

The study at large found these results: How much clinical and demographic metadata was included differed by source and by participant, and the metadata was provided uncurated.

The TCR sequence derives from a person aged 70 to 85 with COVID-19, enrolled during active disease. The chain is assembled from TRBV19 and TRBJ2-5, with TRBD2 identical over 7 junction bases. The sequencing input was peripheral blood. The sequenced DNA is TGTGCCAGTGGGAGGGCTTCGGAGACCCAGTACTTC. Translated, it reads CASGRASETQYF.